The 6 T cell receptor beta chains listed next were all sequenced from one sample in a study of blood T cell repertoires in COVID-19 (dated by TCRdb to about 2020). Libraries were built with the immunoSEQ multiplex PCR assay. The table comes from immuneACCESS by way of TCRdb, which keeps in-frame sequences with V and J called. Part of the clones is missing from these tables; in studies checked, under half for an unresolved V gene and the rest for unknown reasons. Present in this sample are about 140,000 clones, 76% of which were seen just once. Of the sample, approximately 5% falls within the top ten clones. The sample consisted of peripheral blood. The receptors here all came from a woman aged 80 or over with active or convalescent COVID-19.

This chain uses TRBV4-1 with TRBJ1-3, with TRBD1 identical over 9 bases. The length of the CDR3 is 20 residues. The germline CDR1 and CDR2 sequences are MGHRA and YSYEKL. The junction had 13 bases not matched to a gene; V was cut back by 1 base and J by 0 bases. CDR3 DNA sequence: TGCGCCAGCAGCCAAGCCGGTCCCGGGACAGGGTTGGGCTCTGGAAACACCATATATTTT. Translated: CASSQAGPGTGLGSGNTIYF.

The V and J genes are TRBV19 and TRBJ1-1; 9 nucleotides align to TRBD1. The CDR3 totals 14 residues. Germline V lookup: CDR1 LNHDA, CDR2 SQIVND (reference sequence). V was pared by 5 bases and J by 5 bases, with 6 bases of the junction left unmatched. The CDR3 DNA is TGTGCCAGTAGTCCGACAGGGGGGGTTACTGAAGCTTTCTTT. Protein product: CASSPTGGVTEAFF.

The gene calls are TRBV19 and TRBJ1-1; weak D call: TRBD1 (6 bases). The CDR3 is 14 amino acids. Germline V lookup: CDR1 LNHDA, CDR2 SQIVND (reference sequence). V dropped 5 bases and J dropped 6 bases, with 16 bases sitting between them. The CDR3 sequence is CASSAPRDTAEAFF. The CDR3 nucleotides read TGTGCCAGTAGTGCACCCCGGGACACCGCTGAAGCTTTCTTT. The full variable domain, rest sourced from reference TRBV19 and TRBJ1-1, is DGGITQSPKYLFRKEGQNVTLSCEQNLNHDAMYWYRQDPGQGLRLIYYSQIVNDFQKGDIAEGYSVSREKKESFPLTVTSAQKNPTAFYLCASSAPRDTAEAFFGQGTRLTVV.

The rearrangement joins TRBV5-1 to TRBJ2-3, with 8 bases matching TRBD2. The CDR3 has 16 residues. Germline CDR1 SGHRS, CDR2 YFSETQ. V dropped 0 bases and J dropped 0; count of bases not matched to a gene: 3. CDR3 amino acids: CASSLGQRGSTDTQYF. In DNA, the CDR3 is TGCGCCAGCAGCTTGGGCCAGCGGGGGAGCACAGATACGCAGTATTTT.

This clone was observed a few times. The gene calls are TRBV2 and TRBJ1-5, with D uncertain. The CDR3 has 15 residues. Trimming left V 4 bases short and J 4 bases short, with 14 bases between. Germline values: CDR1 SNHLY, CDR2 FYNNEI. Written as DNA, the CDR3 is TGTGCCAGCAGTGCCGAGGGCCTCGTGAATCAGCCCCAGCATTTT. Protein product: CASSAEGLVNQPQHF.

The rearrangement uses TRBV4-1 and TRBJ1-1; 7 nucleotides agree with TRBD1. V was clipped by 4 bases and J by 1 base; unmatched bases: 6. There are 15 residues in the CDR3. Germline CDR1 is MGHRA and CDR2 is YSYEKL. CDR3 in amino acids: CASSLLDRANTEAFF. As DNA, the CDR3 is TGCGCCAGCAGCCTCCTTGACAGGGCGAACACTGAAGCTTTCTTT.